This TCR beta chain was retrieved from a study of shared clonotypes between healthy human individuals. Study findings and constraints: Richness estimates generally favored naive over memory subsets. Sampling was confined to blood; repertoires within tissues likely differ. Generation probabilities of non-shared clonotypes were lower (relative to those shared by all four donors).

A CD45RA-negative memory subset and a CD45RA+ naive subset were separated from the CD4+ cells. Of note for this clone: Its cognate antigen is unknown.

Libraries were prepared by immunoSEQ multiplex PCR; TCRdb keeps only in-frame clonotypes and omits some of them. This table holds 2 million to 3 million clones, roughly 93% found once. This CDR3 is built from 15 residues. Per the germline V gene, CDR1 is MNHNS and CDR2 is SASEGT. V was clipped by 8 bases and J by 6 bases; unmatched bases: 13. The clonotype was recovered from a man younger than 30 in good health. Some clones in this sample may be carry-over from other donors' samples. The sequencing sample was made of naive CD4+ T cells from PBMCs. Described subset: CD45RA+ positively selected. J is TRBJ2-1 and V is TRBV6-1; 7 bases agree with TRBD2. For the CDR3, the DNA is TGTGCCAGCGGGGTAGGGGCTAGCGGCCTCAATGAGCAGTTCTTC. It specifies CASGVGASGLNEQFF.